This T cell receptor beta chain was found in a study of shared clonotypes between healthy human individuals. Study-wide results and limits: Naive CD4 clonotypes were shared across several donors at roughly 5%. Non-shared clonotypes had lower generation probabilities than clonotypes shared by all four sorted-subset donors.

Donors were Caucasian adults residing in Nashville, Tennessee, USA. With respect to this clone: Its target is unknown. Other DNA sequences of this sample code for an identical CDR3.

V dropped 3 bases and J dropped 3 bases, with 7 bases sitting between them. CDR1 and CDR2 (germline): LNHDA, SQIVND (reference sequence). The CDR3 contains 13 residues. It was across several immunoSEQ plates that each subset's genomic DNA was evenly split. This table comes from immunoSEQ multiplex PCR, and its TCRdb copy is limited to in-frame clones, with some not included. Seen here are some 2,500,000 clones, under 95% observed once, and the top ten hold 0.36%. What was sequenced was naive CD4+ T cells from PBMCs. Subset: CD45RA+ positively selected. The receptor was derived from a man between 18 and 35 years old in good health. Some clones in this sample may be carry-over from other donors' samples. This chain connects TRBV19 to TRBJ2-3; D possibly matches TRBD1 or TRBD2 (5 bases each). CDR3 amino acids: CASSIWGTDTQYF. The CDR3 nucleotides read TGTGCCAGTAGTATCTGGGGGACAGATACGCAGTATTTT.